These 18 T cell receptor beta chains were all obtained from the same sample, sequenced in a study of breast tumors, draining lymph nodes, adjacent tissues. MiXCR, applied by TCRdb to the multiplex PCR reads, yields one record per CDR3 protein. The sample has some 38,000 distinct CDR3 sequences, roughly 36% seen once. The sample consisted of breast tumor tissue. These receptors originate from a female donor with breast cancer. Some clones in this sample may be carry-over from other donors' samples.

This clonotype was detected ten times or more. The chain recombines TRBV9 with TRBJ2-3; D assignment may be TRBD1 or TRBD2 (5 bases each). The CDR3 runs 14 residues. The V end lost 4 bases, the J end lost 2 bases, and 11 bases lay between the germline ends. CDR1 and CDR2 (germline): SGDLS, YYNGEE. For the CDR3, the DNA is TGTGCCAGCAGCCTCGGGGACGCCACAGATACGCAGTATTTT. Translated: CASSLGDATDTQYF.

This clonotype was observed at least ten times. The V call is TRBV5-4, the J call TRBJ2-1; TRBD2 aligns across 13 bases. Germline V gene sequence: CDR1 SGHNT, CDR2 YYREEE (reference sequence). The CDR3 spans 15 residues. The junction had 4 bases not matched to a gene; V was cut back by 5 bases and J by 5 bases. The CDR3 reads CASRLGLAGDNEQFF. The CDR3 DNA reads as TGTGCCAGCAGATTAGGACTAGCGGGAGACAATGAGCAGTTCTTC.

As regards this clonotype: This could be a read error, since a much larger clone is one nucleotide away. The chain couples TRBV30 to TRBJ1-6; D might be TRBD1 (6 bases). This CDR3 has 13 residues. V shed 6 bases and J shed 4 bases, with 10 bases lying between them. Looked up from germline, CDR1 is GTSNPN and CDR2 is SVGIG (reference sequence). CDR3 loop: CACRGGYNSPLHF. The CDR3, as DNA: TGTGCCTGTAGAGGGGGATATAATTCACCCCTCCACTTT.

The DNA of the CDR3 is TGCGCCAGCATCAGCGGACTAGCGGGAGCCTACGAGCAGTACTTC. It encodes CASISGLAGAYEQYF. The chain is built from TRBV10-2 and TRBJ2-7, with 13 bases matching TRBD2. CDR1 is WSHSY and CDR2 is SAAADI in the germline V gene. Unmatched junction bases numbered 5, after V lost 7 bases and J lost 2 bases. CDR3 size: 15 residues.

The V call is TRBV24-1, the J call TRBJ2-5; TRBD2 matches at 7 bases. Trimming removed 1 base from V and 5 bases from J; junction bases left unmatched: 9. CDR3 length equals 16 residues. Germline V gene data show CDR1 as KGHDR and CDR2 as SFDVKD. CDR3 amino acids: CATSDFGLAEGETQYF. The CDR3 DNA reads as TGTGCCACCAGTGATTTCGGGCTAGCGGAGGGGGAGACCCAGTACTTC.

This clonotype was counted a single time. This could be a read error, since a much larger clone is one nucleotide away. This chain joins TRBV4-1 and TRBJ2-2; a weak D match, TRBD2 (5 bases). The CDR3 is made up of 15 amino acids. CDR1 is MGHRA and CDR2 is YSYEKL in the germline V gene. For the CDR3, the DNA is TGCGCCAGCAGCCAAGGGCAGTTTGACACCGGGGAGCTGGTTTTT. It translates to CASSQGQFDTGELVF.

By proportion, this clonotype is medium-sized. The V call is TRBV5-6, the J call TRBJ2-7, with 10 bases identical to TRBD2. The CDR3 sequence is 16 residues long. With 1 base clipped from V and 7 bases from J, the junction kept 11 bases outside the gene matches. From germline, CDR1 is SGHDT and CDR2 YYEEEE. The chain's CDR3 is CASSLISSGRSKEQYF. The CDR3 DNA reads as TGTGCCAGCAGCTTGATTTCTAGCGGGAGAAGTAAAGAGCAGTACTTC.

The chain joins TRBV7-9 to TRBJ2-5, with TRBD2 matching 8 bases. The CDR3 spans 14 residues. J was trimmed by 5 bases and V by 4 bases; bases with no gene match: 6. Germline V lookup: CDR1 SEHNR, CDR2 FQNEAQ (reference sequence). In nucleotides, the CDR3 is TGTGCCAGCAGCTCCGGCGGGAGGTTCGAGACCCAGTACTTC. Its protein is CASSSGGRFETQYF.

This clonotype occurred a few times. A much larger clone sits a single nucleotide away, making a read error possible. The rearrangement links TRBV5-1 to TRBJ2-5; either TRBD1 or TRBD2 may supply D (6 bases each). V lost 1 base to trimming and J lost 9 bases, with 13 bases between them. Looked up from germline, CDR1 is SGHRS and CDR2 is YFSETQ. The CDR3 runs 13 residues. CDR3 nucleotide sequence: TGCGCCAGCAGCTTGCGCGAGAGGGGGGCCCAGTACTTC. Its translation: CASSLRERGAQYF.

The sample holds one count of this clonotype. V is TRBV5-1 and J is TRBJ2-7; TRBD1 is a possible D gene (6 bases). The V gene's germline CDR1 is SGHRS and CDR2 YFSETQ. CDR3 length equals 16 residues. Trimming took 4 bases from V and 3 from J, leaving 20 bases between them. CDR3: CASSPGEGGTVYEQYF. CDR3 nucleotides: TGCGCCAGCAGCCCCGGGGAAGGGGGAACCGTCTACGAGCAGTACTTC.

Ten or more counts support this clonotype. The chain uses TRBV6-5 and TRBJ2-3; D is ambiguous. The germline CDR1 and CDR2 sequences are MNHEY and SVGAGI. The CDR3 contains 14 residues. V was clipped by 2 bases and J by 2 bases, with 8 bases between them. This CDR3 reads CASSYRQFTDTQYF. The DNA of the CDR3 is TGTGCCAGCAGTTACAGGCAGTTCACAGATACGCAGTATTTT.

This clonotype was counted many times. The V call is TRBV15, the J call TRBJ1-2, with a possible D match to TRBD1 (6 bases). V was shortened by 0 bases and J by 4 bases, with 18 bases between the two germline ends. Germline V gives CDR1 LNHNV, CDR2 YYDKDF (reference sequence). CDR3 size: 17 residues. In DNA, the CDR3 is TGTGCCACCAGCAGAGATCAGTTAGGGGGAGGAGGCTATGGCTACACCTTC. Amino acids: CATSRDQLGGGGYGYTF. Supplemented by reference TRBV15 and TRBJ1-2, the full variable domain reads DAMVIQNPRYQVTQFGKPVTLSCSQTLNHNVMYWYQQKSSQAPKLLFHYYDKDFNNEADTPDNFQSRRPNTSFCFLDIRSPGLGDTAMYLCATSRDQLGGGGYGYTFGSGTRLTVV.

The V gene is TRBV20-1, the J gene TRBJ2-2; D is perhaps TRBD1 (6 bases). The CDR3 runs to 13 residues. CDR1 is DFQATT, CDR2 SNEGSKA, per germline (reference sequence). V was shortened by 5 bases and J by 2 bases, with 9 bases between the two germline ends. The CDR3 DNA sequence: TGCAGTGCTCCGGGACACAACACCGGGGAGCTGTTTTTT. Translated: CSAPGHNTGELFF.

The chain recombines TRBV20-1 with TRBJ2-1; 8 bases map to TRBD2. Germline V CDR1 and CDR2: DFQATT, SNEGSKA (reference sequence). CDR3 size: 15 residues. The V gene end was trimmed by 3 bases and the J gene end by 7 bases; junction bases not matched to a gene: 11. CDR3 sequence: CSARFPGLVSNEQFF. The CDR3 DNA sequence: TGCAGTGCTAGGTTCCCGGGACTAGTATCGAATGAGCAGTTCTTC.

This clonotype was counted many times. The CDR3 is CATSRKLAGGGETQYF. The CDR3, as DNA: TGTGCCACCAGCAGAAAACTAGCGGGAGGCGGAGAGACCCAGTACTTC. V gene TRBV15 combines with J gene TRBJ2-5, with 12 bases aligning to TRBD2. This CDR3 region has 16 residues. The germline V gene encodes CDR1 LNHNV and CDR2 YYDKDF (reference sequence). Unmatched junction bases numbered 5, after V lost 2 bases and J lost 4 bases.

In its sample, this clonotype was seen many times. The gene calls are TRBV11-3 and TRBJ2-1; D remains unclear. The V gene's germline CDR1 is SGHNT and CDR2 YENEEA. The CDR3 covers 16 residues. Trimming left V 1 base short and J 4 bases short, with 14 bases between. CDR3 loop: CASSLATGWLYNEQFF. The CDR3 coding sequence is TGTGCCAGCAGCTTAGCTACCGGGTGGCTTTACAATGAGCAGTTCTTC.

V is TRBV2 and J is TRBJ2-1; no clear D. CDR1 is SNHLY and CDR2 is FYNNEI in the germline V gene. Trimming shortened V by 6 bases and J by 0 bases, and 12 bases separated the two germline ends. The CDR3 spans 15 residues. CDR3 in DNA: TGTGCCAGCAGCGGTCAGCTGGCCTCCTACAATGAGCAGTTCTTC. It codes for CASSGQLASYNEQFF.

This clonotype was detected many times. The chain is built from TRBV6-5 and TRBJ2-7, with 13 bases matching TRBD2. CDR1 is MNHEY, CDR2 SVGAGI, per germline. The CDR3 spans 16 residues. The J segment lost 6 bases and the V segment lost 5 bases, leaving 10 bases of the junction unmatched. The CDR3 sequence: CASSPSWTSGSSEQYF. The CDR3 coding sequence is TGTGCCAGCAGTCCTTCTTGGACTAGCGGGAGTTCCGAGCAGTACTTC.